This record looks at one TCR beta chain sequence and its context. Per germline, CDR1 GTSNPN and CDR2 SVGIG (reference sequence). The CDR3 is made up of 13 amino acids. With 1 base removed from V and 5 bases from J, the gap between germline ends came to 9 bases. These data originate in a study of cytotoxic CD8 clonotypes in ibrutinib-treated CLL. The repertoire was sequenced with immunoSEQ multiplex PCR; TCRdb's copy has only in-frame clones and lacks some. The top ten clones hold roughly 6% of a sample with some 61,000 clones, roughly 72% of them seen once. This receptor was obtained from a human donor with chronic lymphocytic leukemia. The V gene is TRBV30, the J gene TRBJ1-5; D might be TRBD1 (6 bases). Sequences were derived from PBMCs, sampled after 12 months of ibrutinib treatment. CDR3 region: CAWSDRGDQPQHF. DNA of the CDR3: TGTGCCTGGAGTGATAGGGGGGATCAGCCCCAGCATTTT. Using reference TRBV30 and TRBJ1-5 for the parts outside the CDR3, the full variable domain is SQTIHQWPATLVQPVGSPLSLECTVEGTSNPNLYWYRQAAGRGLQLLFYSVGIGQISSEVPQNLSASRPQDRQFILSSKKLLLSDSGFYLCAWSDRGDQPQHFGDGTRLSIL.